This section outlines one TCR beta chain sequence together with its context. What it binds is not known. The CDR3 has 13 amino acids. Germline CDR1 KGHSH, CDR2 LQKENI. V shed 4 bases and J shed 0 bases, with 3 bases lying between them. This specimen belongs to a study of lymphopenia after photon versus proton radiotherapy. Findings of the study overall: Post-nadir diversity loss with photons came from oligoclonal expansion, particularly CD8+ Temra cells. Authors raise, but do not show, better survival with proton therapy.

Data came from immunoSEQ multiplex PCR; TCRdb stores just in-frame clones and leaves some out. The table has tens of thousands of clones, around 85% seen once. The chain combines TRBV18 with TRBJ2-2, with D unresolved. Sequenced material: peripheral blood, taken from a patient treated with photon-based radiotherapy. The TCR originated in a man aged 60 to 75 with pancreatic cancer. In DNA, the CDR3 is TGTGCCAGCTCACTTCCGAACACCGGGGAGCTGTTTTTT. Protein: CASSLPNTGELFF.